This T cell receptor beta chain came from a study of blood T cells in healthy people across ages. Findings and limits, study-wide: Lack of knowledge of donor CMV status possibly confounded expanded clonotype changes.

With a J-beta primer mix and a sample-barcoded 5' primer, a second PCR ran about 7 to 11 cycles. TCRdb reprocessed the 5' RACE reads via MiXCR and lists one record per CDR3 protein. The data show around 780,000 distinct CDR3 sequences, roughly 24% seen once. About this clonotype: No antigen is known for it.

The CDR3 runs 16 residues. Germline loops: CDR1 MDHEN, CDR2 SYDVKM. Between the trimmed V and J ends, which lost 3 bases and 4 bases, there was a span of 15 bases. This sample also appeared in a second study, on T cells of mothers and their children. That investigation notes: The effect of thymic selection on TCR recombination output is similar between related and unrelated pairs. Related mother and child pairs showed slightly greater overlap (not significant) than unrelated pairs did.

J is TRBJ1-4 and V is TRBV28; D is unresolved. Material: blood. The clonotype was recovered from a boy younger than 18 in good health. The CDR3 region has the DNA TGTGCCAGCAGTTTGGGCCTCTTCGCCTTTAATGAAAAACTGTTTTTT. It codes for CASSLGLFAFNEKLFF.